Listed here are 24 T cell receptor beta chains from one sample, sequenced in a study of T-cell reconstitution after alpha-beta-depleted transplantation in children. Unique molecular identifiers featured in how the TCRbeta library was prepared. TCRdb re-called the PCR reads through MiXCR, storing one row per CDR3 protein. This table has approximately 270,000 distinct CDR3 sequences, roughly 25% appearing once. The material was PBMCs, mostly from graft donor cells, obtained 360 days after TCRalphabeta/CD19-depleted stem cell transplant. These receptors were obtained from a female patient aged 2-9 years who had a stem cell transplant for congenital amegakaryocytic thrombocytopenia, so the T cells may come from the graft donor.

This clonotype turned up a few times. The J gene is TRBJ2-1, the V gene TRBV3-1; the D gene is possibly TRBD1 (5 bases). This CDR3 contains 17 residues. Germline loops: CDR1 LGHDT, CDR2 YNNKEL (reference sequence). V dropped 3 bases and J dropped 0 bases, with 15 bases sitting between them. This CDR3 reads CASSHGHHKSSYNEQFF. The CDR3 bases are TGTGCCAGCAGCCATGGACATCATAAGAGCTCCTACAATGAGCAGTTCTTC.

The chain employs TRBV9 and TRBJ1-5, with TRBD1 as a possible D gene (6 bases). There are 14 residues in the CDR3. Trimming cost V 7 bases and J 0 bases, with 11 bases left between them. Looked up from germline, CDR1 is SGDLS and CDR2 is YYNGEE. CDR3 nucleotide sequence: TGTGCCAGCGGGGGGGCTGCTAGCAATCAGCCCCAGCATTTT. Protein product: CASGGAASNQPQHF.

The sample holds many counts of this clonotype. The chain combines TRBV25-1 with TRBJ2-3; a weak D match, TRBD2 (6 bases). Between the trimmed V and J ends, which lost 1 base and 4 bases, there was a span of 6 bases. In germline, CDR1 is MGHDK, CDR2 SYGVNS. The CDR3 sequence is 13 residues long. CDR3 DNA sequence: TGTGCCAGCAGTGAATCGGGGGCAGATACGCAGTATTTT. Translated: CASSESGADTQYF.

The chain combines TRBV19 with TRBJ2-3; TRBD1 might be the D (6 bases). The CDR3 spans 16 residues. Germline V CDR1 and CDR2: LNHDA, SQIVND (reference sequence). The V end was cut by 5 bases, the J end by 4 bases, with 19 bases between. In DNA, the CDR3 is TGTGCCAGTAGTGTCCCTGGGACACGGGCCTCAGATACGCAGTATTTT. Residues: CASSVPGTRASDTQYF.

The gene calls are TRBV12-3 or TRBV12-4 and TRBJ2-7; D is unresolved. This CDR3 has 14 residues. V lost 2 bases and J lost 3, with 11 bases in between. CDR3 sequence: CASSLRRVLYEQYF. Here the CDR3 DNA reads TGTGCCAGCAGTTTAAGAAGGGTCCTCTACGAGCAGTACTTC.

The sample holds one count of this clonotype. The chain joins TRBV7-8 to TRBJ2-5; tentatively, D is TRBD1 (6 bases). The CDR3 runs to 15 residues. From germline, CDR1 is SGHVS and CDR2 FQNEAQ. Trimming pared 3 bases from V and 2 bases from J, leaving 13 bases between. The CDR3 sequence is CASSFDTGIQETQYF. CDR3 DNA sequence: TGTGCCAGCAGCTTTGATACAGGGATTCAAGAGACCCAGTACTTC.

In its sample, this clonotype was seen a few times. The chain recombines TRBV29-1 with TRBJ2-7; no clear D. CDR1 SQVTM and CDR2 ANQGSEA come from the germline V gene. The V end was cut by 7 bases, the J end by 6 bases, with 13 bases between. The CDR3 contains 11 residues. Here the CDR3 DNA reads TGCAGCGCCAATTGGGGTGCCGAGCAGTACTTC. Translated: CSANWGAEQYF.

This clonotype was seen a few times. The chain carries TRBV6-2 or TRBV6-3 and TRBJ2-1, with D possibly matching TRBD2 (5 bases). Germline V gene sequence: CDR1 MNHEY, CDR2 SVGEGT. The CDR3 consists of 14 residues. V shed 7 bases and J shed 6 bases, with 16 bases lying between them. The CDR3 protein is CASKDGLAVNEQFF. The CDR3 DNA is TGTGCCAGCAAGGACGGGCTAGCCGTCAATGAGCAGTTCTTC.

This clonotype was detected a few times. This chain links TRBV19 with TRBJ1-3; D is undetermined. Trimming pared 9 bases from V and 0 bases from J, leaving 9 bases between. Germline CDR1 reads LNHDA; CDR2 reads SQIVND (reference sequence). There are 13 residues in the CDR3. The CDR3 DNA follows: TGTGCCAGCAGGAAGGGCTCTGGAAACACCATATATTTT. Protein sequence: CASRKGSGNTIYF.

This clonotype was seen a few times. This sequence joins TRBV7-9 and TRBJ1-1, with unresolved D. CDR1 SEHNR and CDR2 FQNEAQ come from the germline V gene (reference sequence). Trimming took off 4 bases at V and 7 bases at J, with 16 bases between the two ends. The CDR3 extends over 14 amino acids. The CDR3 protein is CASSSPKRPDEAFF. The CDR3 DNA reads TGTGCCAGCAGCTCACCCAAGAGACCGGATGAAGCTTTCTTT.

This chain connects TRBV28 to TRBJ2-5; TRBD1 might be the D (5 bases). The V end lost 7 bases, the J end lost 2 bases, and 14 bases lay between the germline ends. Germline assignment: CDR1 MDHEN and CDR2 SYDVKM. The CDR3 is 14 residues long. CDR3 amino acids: CASIKGPLQETQYF. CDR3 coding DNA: TGTGCCAGCATCAAGGGGCCGCTGCAAGAGACCCAGTACTTC.

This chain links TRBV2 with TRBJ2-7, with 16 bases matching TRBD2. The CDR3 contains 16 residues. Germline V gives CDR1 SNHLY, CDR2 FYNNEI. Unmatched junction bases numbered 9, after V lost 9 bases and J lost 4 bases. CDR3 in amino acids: CARSGTSGRASYEQYF. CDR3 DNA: TGTGCCAGGTCCGGGACTAGCGGGAGGGCCTCATACGAGCAGTACTTC.

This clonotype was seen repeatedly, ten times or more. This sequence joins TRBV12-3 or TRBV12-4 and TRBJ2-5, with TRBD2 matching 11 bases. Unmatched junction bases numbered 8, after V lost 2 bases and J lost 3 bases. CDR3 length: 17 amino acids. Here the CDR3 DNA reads TGTGCCAGCAGTTTATTTGTAGCGGGAGGGTTTGAAGAGACCCAGTACTTC. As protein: CASSLFVAGGFEETQYF.

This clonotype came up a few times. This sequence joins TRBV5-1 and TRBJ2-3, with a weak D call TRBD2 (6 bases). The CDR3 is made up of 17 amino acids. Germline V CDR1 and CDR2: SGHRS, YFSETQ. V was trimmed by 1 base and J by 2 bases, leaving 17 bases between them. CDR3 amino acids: CASSLLLSGEPTDTQYF. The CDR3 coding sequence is TGCGCCAGCAGCTTGTTGTTGTCGGGGGAGCCCACAGATACGCAGTATTTT.

DNA of the CDR3: TGTGCCAGCAGCCAAGAAGGGGGAAACACCATATATTTT. Amino acids: CASSQEGGNTIYF. V and J are TRBV14 and TRBJ1-3; D is undetermined. Per the germline V gene, CDR1 is SGHDN and CDR2 is FVKESK. The germline V and J ends were trimmed by 0 bases and 4 bases, with 4 bases remaining between them. CDR3 length: 13 amino acids.

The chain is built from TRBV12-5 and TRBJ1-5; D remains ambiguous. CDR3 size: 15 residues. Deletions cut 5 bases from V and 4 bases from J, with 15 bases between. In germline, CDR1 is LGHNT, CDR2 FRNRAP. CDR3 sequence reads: CASGLGVFWNQPQHF. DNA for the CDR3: TGTGCTAGTGGTCTGGGCGTGTTTTGGAATCAGCCCCAGCATTTT.

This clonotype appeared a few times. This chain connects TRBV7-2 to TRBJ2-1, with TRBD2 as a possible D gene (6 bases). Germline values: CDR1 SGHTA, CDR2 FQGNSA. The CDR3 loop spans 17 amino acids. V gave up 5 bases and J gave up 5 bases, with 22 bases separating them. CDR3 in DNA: TGTGCCAGCAGCCCCCCCCGTGCGGCCGGGGGAGACAATGAGCAGTTCTTC. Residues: CASSPPRAAGGDNEQFF.

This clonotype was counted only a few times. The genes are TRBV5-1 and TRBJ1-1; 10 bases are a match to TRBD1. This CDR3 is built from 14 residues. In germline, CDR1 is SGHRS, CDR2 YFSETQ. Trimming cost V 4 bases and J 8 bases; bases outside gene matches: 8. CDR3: CASSRKTGGIEAFF. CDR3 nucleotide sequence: TGCGCCAGCAGCAGAAAGACAGGGGGCATAGAAGCTTTCTTT.

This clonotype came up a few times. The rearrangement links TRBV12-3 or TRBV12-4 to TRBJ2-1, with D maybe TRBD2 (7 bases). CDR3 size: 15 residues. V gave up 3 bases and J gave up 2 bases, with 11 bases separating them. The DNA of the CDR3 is TGTGCCAGCAGTTTCCGGGGGGCCCCCTACAATGAGCAGTTCTTC. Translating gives CASSFRGAPYNEQFF.

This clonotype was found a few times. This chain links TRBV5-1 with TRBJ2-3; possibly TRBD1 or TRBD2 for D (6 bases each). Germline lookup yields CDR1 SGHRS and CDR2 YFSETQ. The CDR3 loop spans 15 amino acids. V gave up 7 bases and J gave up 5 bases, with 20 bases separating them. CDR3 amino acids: CASAKNREDGDTQYF. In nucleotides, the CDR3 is TGCGCCAGCGCGAAGAACAGGGAGGACGGAGATACGCAGTATTTT.

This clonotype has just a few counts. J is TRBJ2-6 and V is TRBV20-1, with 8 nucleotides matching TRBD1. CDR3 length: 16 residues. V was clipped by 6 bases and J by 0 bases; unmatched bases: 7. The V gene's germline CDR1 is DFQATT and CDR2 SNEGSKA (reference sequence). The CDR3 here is CSAATGASSGANVLTF. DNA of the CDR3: TGCAGTGCCGCGACAGGGGCCAGCTCTGGGGCCAACGTCCTGACTTTC.

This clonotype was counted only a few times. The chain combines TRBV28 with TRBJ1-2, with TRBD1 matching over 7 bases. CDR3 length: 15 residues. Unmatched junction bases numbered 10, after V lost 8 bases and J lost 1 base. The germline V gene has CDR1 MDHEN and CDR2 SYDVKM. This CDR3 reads CASRDGTENNYGYTF. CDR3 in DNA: TGTGCCAGCCGGGACGGGACAGAGAATAACTATGGCTACACCTTC.

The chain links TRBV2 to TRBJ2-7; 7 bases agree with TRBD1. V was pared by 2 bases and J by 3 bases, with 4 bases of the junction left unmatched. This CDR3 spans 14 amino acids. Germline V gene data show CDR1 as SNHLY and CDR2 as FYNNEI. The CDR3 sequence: CASSERGPVYEQYF. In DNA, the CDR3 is TGTGCCAGCAGTGAAAGGGGGCCGGTCTACGAGCAGTACTTC.

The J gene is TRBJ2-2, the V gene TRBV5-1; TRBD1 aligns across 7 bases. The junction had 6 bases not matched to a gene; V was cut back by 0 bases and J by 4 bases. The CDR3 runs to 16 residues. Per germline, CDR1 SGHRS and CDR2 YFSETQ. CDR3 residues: CASSLGGTEATGELFF. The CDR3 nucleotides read TGCGCCAGCAGCTTGGGGGGGACAGAGGCCACCGGGGAGCTGTTTTTT.